These T cell receptor beta chains were read from a single sample in a study of blood T cell repertoires in COVID-19. Libraries were prepared by immunoSEQ multiplex PCR; TCRdb keeps only in-frame clonotypes and omits some of them. This table holds around 250,000 clones, about 90% found once. Sequenced input: peripheral blood. The receptors stem from a man in his 60s with acute or convalescent COVID-19. CDR3s leave out the opening cysteine and the closing phenylalanine or tryptophan. Fields, in order: CDR3 protein, V gene, D gene, J gene. The D gene is left open where the match is weak.

CDR3: ASSLPGNNEKLF
V: TRBV5-1
D: -
J: TRBJ1-4

CDR3: ATSLKSNQPQH
V: TRBV24-1
D: -
J: TRBJ1-5

CDR3: SASTGGNTEAF
V: TRBV29-1
D: TRBD1
J: TRBJ1-1

CDR3: ASSQSPVSEQY
V: TRBV9
D: -
J: TRBJ2-7

CDR3: ASSKERESAYEQY
V: TRBV5-5
D: -
J: TRBJ2-7

CDR3: ASGQNTNTEAF
V: TRBV12-5
D: -
J: TRBJ1-1

CDR3: ASSPLGTLQETQY
V: TRBV6-5
D: -
J: TRBJ2-5

CDR3: ASSSSGLSRAF
V: TRBV5-8
D: -
J: TRBJ1-1

CDR3: ASSLERRTSYNEQF
V: TRBV5-5
D: -
J: TRBJ2-1

CDR3: ATSRDRHRGSEQY
V: TRBV15
D: TRBD1
J: TRBJ2-7

CDR3: ASSPPGTGEFT
V: TRBV19
D: TRBD1
J: TRBJ1-2

CDR3: ASNGPTQY
V: TRBV28
D: -
J: TRBJ2-7

CDR3: ASSSLLPRGPTEAF
V: TRBV27
D: -
J: TRBJ1-1

CDR3: ASSYPGVSYEQY
V: TRBV6-2/TRBV6-3
D: -
J: TRBJ2-7

CDR3: ASSPPGGVIANTEAF
V: TRBV18
D: -
J: TRBJ1-1

CDR3: ASSQDASSGRFYGSYEQY
V: TRBV4-1
D: TRBD2
J: TRBJ2-7

CDR3: ATSRLRASGPYNEQF
V: TRBV15
D: TRBD2
J: TRBJ2-1

CDR3: AWTGQSNTDTQY
V: TRBV30
D: -
J: TRBJ2-3

CDR3: ASSKEARQTSSYNSPLH
V: TRBV9
D: -
J: TRBJ1-6

CDR3: ASSVPPATLLAVKRNEQF
V: TRBV19
D: TRBD2
J: TRBJ2-1

CDR3: ASSPEGTGELF
V: TRBV6-2/TRBV6-3
D: -
J: TRBJ2-2

CDR3: ASSEASTRLVETQY
V: TRBV5-4
D: -
J: TRBJ2-5

CDR3: ASSIGSGSHEQF
V: TRBV19
D: TRBD2
J: TRBJ2-1

CDR3: ASSSPGTVYEQY
V: TRBV7-6
D: TRBD1
J: TRBJ2-7

CDR3: ASSRDRVQETQY
V: TRBV28
D: TRBD1
J: TRBJ2-5

CDR3: ASRDRGLGYT
V: TRBV28
D: TRBD1
J: TRBJ1-2

CDR3: ASSSGRGIGETQY
V: TRBV13
D: -
J: TRBJ2-5

CDR3: ASSRPLQGFRGELF
V: TRBV14
D: -
J: TRBJ2-2

CDR3: ASSIPNRGSTDTQY
V: TRBV19
D: TRBD1
J: TRBJ2-3

CDR3: ASSVDTHSLYGYT
V: TRBV9
D: -
J: TRBJ1-2

CDR3: ASSPLRPLSLVADTQY
V: TRBV11-2
D: -
J: TRBJ2-3

CDR3: ASSNQGNQPQH
V: TRBV6-1
D: -
J: TRBJ1-5

CDR3: ASSRSGLHEAF
V: TRBV4-3
D: -
J: TRBJ1-1

CDR3: ASSQIQGSGEQY
V: TRBV18
D: -
J: TRBJ2-7

CDR3: ASSIGTGNTIY
V: TRBV19
D: -
J: TRBJ1-3

CDR3: ASSEGARNQPQH
V: TRBV10-2
D: -
J: TRBJ1-5

CDR3: ASSRRGLNTEAF
V: TRBV27
D: -
J: TRBJ1-1

CDR3: ASSVGTESNYGYT
V: TRBV9
D: -
J: TRBJ1-2

CDR3: ASRSPGTSVYEQY
V: TRBV6-5
D: TRBD2
J: TRBJ2-7

CDR3: ASSLVGTSGRARETQY
V: TRBV5-1
D: TRBD2
J: TRBJ2-5

CDR3: ASSPGGLGAF
V: TRBV12-3/TRBV12-4
D: -
J: TRBJ1-1

CDR3: ASSSGRVEKLF
V: TRBV7-2
D: -
J: TRBJ1-4

CDR3: ASSRSDRQKVYGYT
V: TRBV28
D: TRBD1
J: TRBJ1-2

CDR3: ASSLRGGSTDTQY
V: TRBV7-3
D: TRBD2
J: TRBJ2-3

CDR3: ASNVRTGGEQY
V: TRBV27
D: TRBD2
J: TRBJ2-7

CDR3: ASRRGGETQY
V: TRBV28
D: -
J: TRBJ2-5

CDR3: ASSLAERGSYNSPLH
V: TRBV7-2
D: -
J: TRBJ1-6

CDR3: ASGSSGGELF
V: TRBV6-5
D: -
J: TRBJ2-2

CDR3: ASSLTGTSGRLNEQY
V: TRBV5-1
D: TRBD2
J: TRBJ2-7

CDR3: SVEPQANTGELF
V: TRBV29-1
D: -
J: TRBJ2-2

CDR3: ASSFDRNYGYT
V: TRBV19
D: -
J: TRBJ1-2

CDR3: AITSGTGATGELF
V: TRBV10-3
D: TRBD1
J: TRBJ2-2